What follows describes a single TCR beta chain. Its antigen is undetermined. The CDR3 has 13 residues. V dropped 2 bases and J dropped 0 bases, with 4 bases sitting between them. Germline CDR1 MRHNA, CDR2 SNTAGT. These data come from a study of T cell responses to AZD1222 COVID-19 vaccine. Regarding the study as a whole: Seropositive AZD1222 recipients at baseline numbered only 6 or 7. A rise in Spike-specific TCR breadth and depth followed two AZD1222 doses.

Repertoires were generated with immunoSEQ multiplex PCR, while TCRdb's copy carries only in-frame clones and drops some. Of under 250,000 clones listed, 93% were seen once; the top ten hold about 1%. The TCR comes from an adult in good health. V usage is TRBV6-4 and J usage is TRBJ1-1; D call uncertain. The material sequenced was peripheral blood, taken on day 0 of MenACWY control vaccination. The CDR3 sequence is CASSDMMNTEAFF. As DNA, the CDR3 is TGTGCCAGCAGTGACATGATGAACACTGAAGCTTTCTTT.